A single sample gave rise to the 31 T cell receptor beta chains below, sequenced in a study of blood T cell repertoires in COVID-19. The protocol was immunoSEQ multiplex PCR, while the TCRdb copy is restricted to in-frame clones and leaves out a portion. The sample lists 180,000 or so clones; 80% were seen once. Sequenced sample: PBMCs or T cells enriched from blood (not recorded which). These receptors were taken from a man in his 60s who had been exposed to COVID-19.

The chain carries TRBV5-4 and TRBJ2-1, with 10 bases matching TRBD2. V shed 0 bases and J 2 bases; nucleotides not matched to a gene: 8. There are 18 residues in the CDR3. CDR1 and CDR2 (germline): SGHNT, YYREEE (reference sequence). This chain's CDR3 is CASSLGTAGGGTYNEQFF. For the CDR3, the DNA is TGTGCCAGCAGCTTGGGGACAGCGGGAGGGGGGACCTACAATGAGCAGTTCTTC.

The CDR3 sequence is CAWSVSGGAGNSPLHF. CDR3 DNA sequence: TGTGCCTGGAGTGTAAGCGGCGGCGCGGGGAATTCACCCCTCCACTTT. V gene TRBV30 combines with J gene TRBJ1-6; unclear D gene. The V gene lost 0 bases and the J gene lost 7 bases, with 16 bases spanning the gap. Germline CDR1 GTSNPN, CDR2 SVGIG (reference sequence). The CDR3 totals 16 residues.

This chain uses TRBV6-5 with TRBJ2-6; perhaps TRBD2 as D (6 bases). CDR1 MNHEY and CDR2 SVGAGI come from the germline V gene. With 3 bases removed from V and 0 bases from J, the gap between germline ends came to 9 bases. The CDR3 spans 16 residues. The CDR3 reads CASSYFGGSGANVLTF. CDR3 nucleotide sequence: TGTGCCAGCAGTTATTTCGGGGGCTCTGGGGCCAACGTCCTGACTTTC.

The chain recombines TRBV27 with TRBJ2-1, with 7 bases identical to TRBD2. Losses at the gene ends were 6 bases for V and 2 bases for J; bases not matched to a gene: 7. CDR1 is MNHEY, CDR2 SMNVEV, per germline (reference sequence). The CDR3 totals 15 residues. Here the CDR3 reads CASSRAGTTYNEQFF. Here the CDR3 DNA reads TGTGCCAGCAGCCGCGCCGGGACTACCTACAATGAGCAGTTCTTC.

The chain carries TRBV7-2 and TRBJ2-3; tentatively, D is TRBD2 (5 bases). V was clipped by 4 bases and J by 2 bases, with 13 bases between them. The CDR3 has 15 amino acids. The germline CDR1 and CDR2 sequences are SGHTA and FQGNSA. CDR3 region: CASSSTNLNTDTQYF. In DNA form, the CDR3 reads TGTGCCAGCAGCTCGACTAACCTAAACACAGATACGCAGTATTTT. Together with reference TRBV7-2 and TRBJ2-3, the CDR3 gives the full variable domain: GAGVSQSPSNKVTEKGKDVELRCDPISGHTALYWYRQSLGQGLEFLIYFQGNSAPDKSGLPSDRFSAERTGGSVSTLTIQRTQQEDSAVYLCASSSTNLNTDTQYFGPGTRLTVL.

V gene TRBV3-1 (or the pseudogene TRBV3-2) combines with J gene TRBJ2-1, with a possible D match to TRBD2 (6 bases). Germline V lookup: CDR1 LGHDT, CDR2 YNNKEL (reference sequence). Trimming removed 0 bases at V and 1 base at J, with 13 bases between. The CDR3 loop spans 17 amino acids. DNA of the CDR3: TGTGCCAGCAGCCAAGATGTGGGGAGGAATTCCTACAATGAGCAGTTCTTC. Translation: CASSQDVGRNSYNEQFF.

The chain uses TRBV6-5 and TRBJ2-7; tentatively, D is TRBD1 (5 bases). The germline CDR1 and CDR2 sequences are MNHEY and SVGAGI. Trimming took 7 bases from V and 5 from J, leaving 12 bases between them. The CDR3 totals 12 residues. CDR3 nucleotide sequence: TGTGCCAGCATTATGGACAACCACGAGCAGTACTTC. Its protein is CASIMDNHEQYF.

This CDR3 is CASSARQGAQGYTF. CDR3 sequence (DNA): TGTGCCAGCAGCGCCCGACAGGGGGCGCAGGGCTACACCTTC. The chain uses TRBV7-2 and TRBJ1-2, with 10 bases lining up with TRBD1. The CDR3 loop spans 14 amino acids. The germline V gene has CDR1 SGHTA and CDR2 FQGNSA. V was clipped by 5 bases and J by 8 bases; unmatched bases: 8.

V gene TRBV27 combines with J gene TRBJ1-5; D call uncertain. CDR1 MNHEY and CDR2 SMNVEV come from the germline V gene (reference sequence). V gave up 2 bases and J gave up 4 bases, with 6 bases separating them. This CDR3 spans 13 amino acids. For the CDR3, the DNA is TGTGCCAGCAGTTTAGTCCCAAATCAGCCCCAGCATTTT. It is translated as CASSLVPNQPQHF.

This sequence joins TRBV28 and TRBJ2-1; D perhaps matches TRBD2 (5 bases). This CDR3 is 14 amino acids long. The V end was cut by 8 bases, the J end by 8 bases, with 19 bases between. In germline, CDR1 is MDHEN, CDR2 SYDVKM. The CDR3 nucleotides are TGTGCCAGCTCCTCCCCGAGCGGTGGGGATGAGCAGTTCTTC. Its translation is CASSSPSGGDEQFF.

CDR3 nucleotides: TGCGCCAGCAGCTCGTCGTGGCCCTCTGGCACTGAAGCTTTCTTT. Translated, it gives CASSSSWPSGTEAFF. V is TRBV5-1 and J is TRBJ1-1; D unresolved. CDR3 length equals 15 residues. V was clipped by 3 bases and J by 4 bases, with 16 bases between them. Germline CDR1 and CDR2: SGHRS and YFSETQ.

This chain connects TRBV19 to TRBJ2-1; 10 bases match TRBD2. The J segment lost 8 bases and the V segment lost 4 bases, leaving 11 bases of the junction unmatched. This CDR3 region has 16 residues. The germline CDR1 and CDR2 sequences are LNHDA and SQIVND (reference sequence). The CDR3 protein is CASSKKLAGNFDEQFF. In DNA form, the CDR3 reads TGTGCCAGTAGTAAGAAACTAGCGGGAAATTTCGATGAGCAGTTCTTC.

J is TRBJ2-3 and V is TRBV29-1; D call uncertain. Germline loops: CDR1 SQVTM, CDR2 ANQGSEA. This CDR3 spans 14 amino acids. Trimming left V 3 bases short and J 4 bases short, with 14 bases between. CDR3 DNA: TGCAGCGTTGACAGGCCCCAGGTTCCAGATACGCAGTATTTT. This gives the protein CSVDRPQVPDTQYF.

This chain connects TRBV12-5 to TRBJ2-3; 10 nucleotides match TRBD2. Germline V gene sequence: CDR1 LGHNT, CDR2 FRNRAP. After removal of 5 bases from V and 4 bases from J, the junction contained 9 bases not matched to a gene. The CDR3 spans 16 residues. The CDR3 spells CASGPPVGLASDTQYF. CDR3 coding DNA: TGTGCTAGTGGTCCCCCGGTGGGACTAGCGTCAGATACGCAGTATTTT.

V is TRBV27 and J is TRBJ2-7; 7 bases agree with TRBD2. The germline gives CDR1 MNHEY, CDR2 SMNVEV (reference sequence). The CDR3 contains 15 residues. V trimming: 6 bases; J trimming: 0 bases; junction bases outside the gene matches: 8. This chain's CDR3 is CASRPLASASYEQYF. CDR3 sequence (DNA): TGTGCCAGCAGACCACTAGCGTCCGCCTCCTACGAGCAGTACTTC.

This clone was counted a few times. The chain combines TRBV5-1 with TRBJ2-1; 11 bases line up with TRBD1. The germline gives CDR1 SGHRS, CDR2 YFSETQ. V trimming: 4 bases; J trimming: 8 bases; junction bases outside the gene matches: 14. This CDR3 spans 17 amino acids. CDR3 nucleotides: TGCGCCAGCAGCCCTACCGTTAGGACAGGGGGCGGCGATGAGCAGTTCTTC. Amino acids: CASSPTVRTGGGDEQFF.

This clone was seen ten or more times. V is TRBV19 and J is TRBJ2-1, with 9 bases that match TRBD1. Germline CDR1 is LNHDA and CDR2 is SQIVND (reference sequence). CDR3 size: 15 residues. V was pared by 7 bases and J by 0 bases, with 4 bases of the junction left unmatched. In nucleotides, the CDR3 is TGTGCCAGTAACCTGGACAGGGGCTCCTACAATGAGCAGTTCTTC. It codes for CASNLDRGSYNEQFF.

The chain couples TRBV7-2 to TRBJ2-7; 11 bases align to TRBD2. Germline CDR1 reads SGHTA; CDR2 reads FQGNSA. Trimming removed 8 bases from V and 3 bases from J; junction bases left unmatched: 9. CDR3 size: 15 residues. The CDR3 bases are TGTGCCAGCTCGTTAGCGGGAGGGCTTGTCTACGAGCAGTACTTC. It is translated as CASSLAGGLVYEQYF.

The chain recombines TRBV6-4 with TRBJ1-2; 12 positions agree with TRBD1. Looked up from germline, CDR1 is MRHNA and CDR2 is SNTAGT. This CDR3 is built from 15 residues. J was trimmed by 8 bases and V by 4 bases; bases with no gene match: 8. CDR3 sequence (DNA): TGTGCCAGCAGTGCCGGGACAGGGGGCGCGGCCGGCTACACCTTC. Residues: CASSAGTGGAAGYTF.

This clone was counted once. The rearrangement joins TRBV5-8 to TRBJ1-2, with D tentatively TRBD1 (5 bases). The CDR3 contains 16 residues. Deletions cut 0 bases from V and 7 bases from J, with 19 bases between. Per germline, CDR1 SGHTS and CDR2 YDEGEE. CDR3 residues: CASSLGSAPGIGGYTF. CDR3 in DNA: TGTGCCAGCAGCTTGGGGTCAGCCCCAGGGATAGGTGGCTACACCTTC.

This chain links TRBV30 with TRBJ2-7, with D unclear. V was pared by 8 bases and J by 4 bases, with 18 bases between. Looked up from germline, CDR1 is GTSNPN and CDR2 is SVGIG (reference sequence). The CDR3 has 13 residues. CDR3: CASRPRSSYEQYF. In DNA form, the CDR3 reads TGTGCCAGCCGACCTAGATCGTCGTACGAGCAGTACTTC. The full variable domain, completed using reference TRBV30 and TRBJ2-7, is SQTIHQWPATLVQPVGSPLSLECTVEGTSNPNLYWYRQAAGRGLQLLFYSVGIGQISSEVPQNLSASRPQDRQFILSSKKLLLSDSGFYLCASRPRSSYEQYFGPGTRLTVT.

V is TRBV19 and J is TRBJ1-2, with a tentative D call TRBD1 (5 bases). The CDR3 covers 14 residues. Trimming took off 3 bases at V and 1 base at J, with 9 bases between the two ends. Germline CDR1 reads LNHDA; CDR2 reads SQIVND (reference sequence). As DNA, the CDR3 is TGTGCCAGTAGTATCAGGGAAATTAACTATGGCTACACCTTC. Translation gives CASSIREINYGYTF. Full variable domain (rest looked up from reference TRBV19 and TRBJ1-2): DGGITQSPKYLFRKEGQNVTLSCEQNLNHDAMYWYRQDPGQGLRLIYYSQIVNDFQKGDIAEGYSVSREKKESFPLTVTSAQKNPTAFYLCASSIREINYGYTFGSGTRLTVV.

The CDR3 is CASSNRGPGKLFF. Written as DNA, the CDR3 is TGTGCCAGCAGCAACAGGGGGCCGGGAAAACTGTTTTTT. This rearrangement joins TRBV12-3 or TRBV12-4 to TRBJ1-4; 9 bases align to TRBD1. The CDR3 is made up of 13 amino acids. J was trimmed by 10 bases and V by 6 bases; bases with no gene match: 6.

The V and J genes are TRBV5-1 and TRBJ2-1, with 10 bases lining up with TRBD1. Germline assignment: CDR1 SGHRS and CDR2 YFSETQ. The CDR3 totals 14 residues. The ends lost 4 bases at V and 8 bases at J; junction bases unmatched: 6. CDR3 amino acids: CASSTTGGGHEQFF. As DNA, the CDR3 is TGCGCCAGCAGCACGACAGGGGGCGGTCATGAGCAGTTCTTC. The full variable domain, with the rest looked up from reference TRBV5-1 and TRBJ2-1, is KAGVTQTPRYLIKTRGQQVTLSCSPISGHRSVSWYQQTPGQGLQFLFEYFSETQRNKGNFPGRFSGRQFSNSRSEMNVSTLELGDSALYLCASSTTGGGHEQFFGPGTRLTVL.

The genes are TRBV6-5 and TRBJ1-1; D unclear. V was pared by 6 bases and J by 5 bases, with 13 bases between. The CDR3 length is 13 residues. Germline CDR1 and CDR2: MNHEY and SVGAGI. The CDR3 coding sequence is TGTGCCAGCAGGCCGGGGTTTGGGACTGAAGCTTTCTTT. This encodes CASRPGFGTEAFF.

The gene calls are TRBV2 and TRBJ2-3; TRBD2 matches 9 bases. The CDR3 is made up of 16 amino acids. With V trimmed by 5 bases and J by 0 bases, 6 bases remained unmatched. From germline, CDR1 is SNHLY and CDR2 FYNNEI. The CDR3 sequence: CASSRTSAASTDTQYF. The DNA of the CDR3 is TGTGCCAGCAGTCGGACTAGCGCCGCTAGCACAGATACGCAGTATTTT.

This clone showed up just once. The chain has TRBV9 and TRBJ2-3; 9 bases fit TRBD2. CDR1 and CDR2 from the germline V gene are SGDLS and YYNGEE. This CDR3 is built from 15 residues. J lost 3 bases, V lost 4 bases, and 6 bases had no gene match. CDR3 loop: CASSPLAGRTDTQYF. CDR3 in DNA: TGTGCCAGCAGCCCCCTAGCGGGGCGTACAGATACGCAGTATTTT.

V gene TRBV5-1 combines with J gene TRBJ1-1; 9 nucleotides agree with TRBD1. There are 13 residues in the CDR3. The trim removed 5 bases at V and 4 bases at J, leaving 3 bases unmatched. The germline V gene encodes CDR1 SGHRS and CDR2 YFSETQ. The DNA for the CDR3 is TGCGCCAGCAGGGAGACAGGGGGCACTGAAGCTTTCTTT. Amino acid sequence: CASRETGGTEAFF. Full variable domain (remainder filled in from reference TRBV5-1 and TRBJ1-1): KAGVTQTPRYLIKTRGQQVTLSCSPISGHRSVSWYQQTPGQGLQFLFEYFSETQRNKGNFPGRFSGRQFSNSRSEMNVSTLELGDSALYLCASRETGGTEAFFGQGTRLTVV.

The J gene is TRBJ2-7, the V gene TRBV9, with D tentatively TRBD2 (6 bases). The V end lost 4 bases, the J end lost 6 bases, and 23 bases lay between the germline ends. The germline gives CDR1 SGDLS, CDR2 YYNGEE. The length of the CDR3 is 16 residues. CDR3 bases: TGTGCCAGCAGCCCAGCGGACGGGGGTAGTCTCTGCGAGCAGTACTTC. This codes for CASSPADGGSLCEQYF.

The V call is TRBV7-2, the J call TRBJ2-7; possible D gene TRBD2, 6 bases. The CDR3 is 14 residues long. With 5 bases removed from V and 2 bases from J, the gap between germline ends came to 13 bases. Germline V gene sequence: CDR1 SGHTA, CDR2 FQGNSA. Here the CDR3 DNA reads TGTGCCAGCAGCAGACCTGGGACTCCCTACGAGCAGTACTTC. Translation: CASSRPGTPYEQYF. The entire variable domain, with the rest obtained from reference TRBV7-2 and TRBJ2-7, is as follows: GAGVSQSPSNKVTEKGKDVELRCDPISGHTALYWYRQSLGQGLEFLIYFQGNSAPDKSGLPSDRFSAERTGGSVSTLTIQRTQQEDSAVYLCASSRPGTPYEQYFGPGTRLTVT.

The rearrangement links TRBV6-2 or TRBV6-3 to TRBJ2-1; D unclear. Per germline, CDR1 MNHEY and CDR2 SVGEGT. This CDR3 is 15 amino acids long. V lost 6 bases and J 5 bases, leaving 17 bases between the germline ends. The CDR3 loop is CASSTGPNLNNEQFF. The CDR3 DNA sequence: TGTGCCAGCAGCACGGGTCCGAACTTAAACAATGAGCAGTTCTTC.